This TCR beta chain was sequenced in a study of shared clonotypes between healthy human individuals (dated by TCRdb to about 2020). At the level of the whole study: The cohort comprised a couple of women and a few men aged 18 to 49 years. For each donor, three plates each were used for CD4 naive and CD4 memory, two plates were used for CD8 naive, and one plate was used for CD8 memory. To estimate repertoire size and how much clonotype sharing occurs between individuals, the study deeply sequenced the blood TCR repertoires of several healthy adults. Libraries were prepared and TCR repertoires were sequenced by different laboratories using diverse techniques, in order to increase sequencing depth and limit assay-specific biases. Leukapheresis yielded between about 0.94 and 8.9 billion PBMCs per donor.

CDR1 GTSNPN and CDR2 SVGIG were looked up in the germline V gene (reference sequence). The CDR3 covers 15 residues, taking in both the cysteine and the phenylalanine. CDR3 DNA only is kept here, 45 bases in frame from base 1. V is reduced by 3 bases and J by 2 bases, leaving a spacing of 16 bases between them. Using the deep immunoSEQ assay, TCR CDR3 regions were amplified from genomic DNA by multiplex PCR. Extracted genomic DNA from each cell subset was spread evenly across all wells of several immunoSEQ 96-well plates, with each plate serving as a replicate. For sorted subsets, around 200 ng genomic DNA, equal to tens of thousands of T cell genomes, was loaded into each replicate PCR. Purified libraries were quantified with a Qubit 3.0 fluorometer, sized on a Bioanalyzer 2100, and re-quantified with the KAPA Library Quantification kit. Each immunoSEQ 96-well plate was sequenced on its own single-read 150-cycle Illumina NextSeq 550 flow cell. The authors' pipeline ran thus. Because the immunoSEQ output included only junctional sequences and no quality scores, the filtering could not be the same as the filtering used for full-length reads. Sequences were annotated with PyIR, a Python wrapper for IgBLAST v1.9, using IMGT germline references to assign V/J genes and CDR3. Reads were filtered out if the reads had weak V/J assignments (E-value above 1e-6), no CDR3, stop codons, out-of-frame junctions, or ambiguous translated residues. V3J clonotypes were defined as sequences sharing an identical inferred V gene, J gene, and CDR3 amino acid sequence. Percentage overlap between repertoires was calculated by dividing the number of shared unique clonotypes by the size of the smaller repertoire. RTK rarefaction, the Chao1 estimator, and Recon v2.1 estimates of unobserved clonotypes were used to assess repertoire richness. For all TCRbeta clonotypes obtained by the gDNA method from four donors, generation probabilities were computed with OLGA. Held by TCRdb, this immuneACCESS table contains in-frame sequences only and omits some clones. Under half of the omission traces to an unresolved V gene where checked; the cause of the rest is unknown. V and J calls and clone size are as listed in that table; D and trimming were resolved from the DNA. The sample records under 850,000 clones, approximately 77% of which are singletons. Less than 2% of the sample belongs to the ten largest clones.

The donors were healthy, HIV-negative adults who had no recently reported acute infections or vaccinations. All donors were Caucasian adults living in Nashville, Tennessee, USA. CD4+ T cells were enriched by magnetic negative selection, after which naive cells were positively selected on CD45RA and the negative fraction was taken as the memory subset. Blood was obtained by leukapheresis, after which PBMCs were separated by Ficoll-Histopaque density gradient centrifugation and cryopreserved in liquid nitrogen vapor phase. Purity and quantity of every magnetically sorted T cell population were checked by analytical flow cytometry. Genomic DNA was isolated from every sorted fraction and measured by UV absorbance on a Nanodrop 2000c. Summary of the overall study and its limitations: Larger estimated clonotype richness was generally found for naive subsets than for memory subsets. Sampling was limited to blood, and TCR repertoires in tissue likely differ from TCR repertoires in blood. Rarefaction of sorted-subset datasets indicated incomplete sequencing despite the large sequencing depth. Clonotypes shared by all four sorted-subset donors showed higher generation probabilities than non-shared clonotypes. Because the study included a small number of donors, the genetic and exposure-history diversity represented was limited. Across a few donors, around 5% of naive CD4, around 3.5% of naive CD8, 2% to 2.5% of memory CD4, and 0.4% of memory CD8 clonotypes were shared. Pairwise subsampling indicated that sequencing depth was expected to affect the degree of clonotype sharing among donors.

In the case of this clone: Its antigen is still unknown. It has no much larger one-base neighbor in the sample; base qualities were not kept.

The chain joins TRBV30 to TRBJ1-1, with no reliable assignment of the D segment. What was sequenced was memory CD4+ T cells sorted from blood. This specimen's cell subset or site label, interpreted: CD45RA-negative fraction. The TCR originated in a woman aged 25 to 39 in good health. The bases read TGTGCCTGGAGCAAAACAGATTCCTTAAACACTGAAGCTTTCTTT. This encodes CAWSKTDSLNTEAFF.